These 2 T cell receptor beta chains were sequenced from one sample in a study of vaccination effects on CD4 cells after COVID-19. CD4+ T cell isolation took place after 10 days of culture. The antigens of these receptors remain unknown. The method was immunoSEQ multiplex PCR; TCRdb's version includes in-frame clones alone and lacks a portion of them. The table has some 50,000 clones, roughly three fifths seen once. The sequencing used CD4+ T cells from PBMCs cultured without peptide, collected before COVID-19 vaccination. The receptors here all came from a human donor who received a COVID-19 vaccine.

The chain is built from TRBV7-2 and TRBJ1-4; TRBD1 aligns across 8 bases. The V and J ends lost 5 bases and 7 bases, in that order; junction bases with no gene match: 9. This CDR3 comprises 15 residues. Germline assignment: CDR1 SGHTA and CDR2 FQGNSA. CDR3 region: CASSRRQGMGEKLFF. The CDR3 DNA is TGTGCCAGCAGCCGCCGACAGGGGATGGGTGAAAAACTGTTTTTT.

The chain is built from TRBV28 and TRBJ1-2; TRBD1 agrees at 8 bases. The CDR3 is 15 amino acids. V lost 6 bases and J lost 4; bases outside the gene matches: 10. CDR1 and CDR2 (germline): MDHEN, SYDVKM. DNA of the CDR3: TGTGCCAGCAGCGGGCAGGGGGCGCGAGGCTATGGCTACACCTTC. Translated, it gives CASSGQGARGYGYTF.